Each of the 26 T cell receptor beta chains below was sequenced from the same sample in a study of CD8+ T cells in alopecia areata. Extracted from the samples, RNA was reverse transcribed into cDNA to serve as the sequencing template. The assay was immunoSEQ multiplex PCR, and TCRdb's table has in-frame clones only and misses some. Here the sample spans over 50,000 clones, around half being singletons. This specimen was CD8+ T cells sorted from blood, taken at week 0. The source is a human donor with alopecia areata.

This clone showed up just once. CDR3 residues: CASGPGGGETQYF. DNA of the CDR3: TGTGCCAGCGGGCCTGGGGGCGGAGAGACCCAGTACTTC. The V gene is TRBV25-1, the J gene TRBJ2-5; tentative D call: TRBD1 (6 bases). In germline, CDR1 is MGHDK, CDR2 SYGVNS. Trimming pared 8 bases from V and 4 bases from J, leaving 14 bases between. The CDR3 loop spans 13 amino acids. Full variable domain (rest looked up from reference TRBV25-1 and TRBJ2-5): EADIYQTPRYLVIGTGKKITLECSQTMGHDKMYWYQQDPGMELHLIHYSYGVNSTEKGDLSSESTVSRIRTEHFPLTLESARPSHTSQYLCASGPGGGETQYFGPGTRLLVL.

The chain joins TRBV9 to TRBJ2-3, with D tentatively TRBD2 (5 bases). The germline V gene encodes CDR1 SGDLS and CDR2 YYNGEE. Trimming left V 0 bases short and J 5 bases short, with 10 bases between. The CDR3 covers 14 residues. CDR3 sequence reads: CASSVGGSGDTQYF. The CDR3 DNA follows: TGTGCCAGCAGCGTAGGAGGGTCGGGAGATACGCAGTATTTT.

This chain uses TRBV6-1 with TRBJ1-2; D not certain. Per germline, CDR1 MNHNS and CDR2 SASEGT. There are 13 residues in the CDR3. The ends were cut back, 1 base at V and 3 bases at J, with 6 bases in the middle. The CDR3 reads CASSEEVYYGYTF. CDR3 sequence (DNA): TGTGCCAGCAGTGAAGAGGTTTACTATGGCTACACCTTC.

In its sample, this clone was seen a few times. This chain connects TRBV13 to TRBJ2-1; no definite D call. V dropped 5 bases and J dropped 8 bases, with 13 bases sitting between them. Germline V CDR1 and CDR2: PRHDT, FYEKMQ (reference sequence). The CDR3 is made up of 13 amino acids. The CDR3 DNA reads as TGTGCCAGCAGCCTAAGAGGACGAGATGAGCAGTTCTTC. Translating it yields CASSLRGRDEQFF.

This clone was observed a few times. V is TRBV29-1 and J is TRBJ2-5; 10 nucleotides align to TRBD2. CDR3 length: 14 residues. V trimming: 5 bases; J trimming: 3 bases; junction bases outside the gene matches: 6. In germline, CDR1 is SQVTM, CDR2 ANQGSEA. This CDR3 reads CSVLWLAGEETQYF. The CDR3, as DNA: TGCAGCGTTCTATGGCTAGCGGGGGAAGAGACCCAGTACTTC. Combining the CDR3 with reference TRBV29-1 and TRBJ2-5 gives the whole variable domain SAVISQKPSRDICQRGTSLTIQCQVDSQVTMMFWYRQQPGQSLTLIATANQGSEATYESGFVIDKFPISRPNLTFSTLTVSNMSPEDSSIYLCSVLWLAGEETQYFGPGTRLLVL.

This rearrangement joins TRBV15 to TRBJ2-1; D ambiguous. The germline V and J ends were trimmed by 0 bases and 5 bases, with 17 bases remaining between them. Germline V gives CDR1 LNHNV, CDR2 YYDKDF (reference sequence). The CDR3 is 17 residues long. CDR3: CATSRDPSGPINNEQFF. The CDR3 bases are TGTGCCACCAGCAGAGATCCGTCAGGTCCGATCAACAATGAGCAGTTCTTC.

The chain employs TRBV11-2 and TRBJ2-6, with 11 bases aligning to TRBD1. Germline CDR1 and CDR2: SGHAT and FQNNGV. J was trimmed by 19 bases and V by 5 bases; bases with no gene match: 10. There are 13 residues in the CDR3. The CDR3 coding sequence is TGTGCCAGCAGCGCCCCGGGACAGGGGGACGCAACTTTC. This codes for CASSAPGQGDATF.

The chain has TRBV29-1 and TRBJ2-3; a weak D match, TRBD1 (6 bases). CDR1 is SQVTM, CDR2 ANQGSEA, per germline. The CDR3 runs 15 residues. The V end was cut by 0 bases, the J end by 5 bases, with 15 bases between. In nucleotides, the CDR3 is TGCAGCGTTGAAGATCCTGAGGGGGAAGGAGATACGCAGTATTTT. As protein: CSVEDPEGEGDTQYF.

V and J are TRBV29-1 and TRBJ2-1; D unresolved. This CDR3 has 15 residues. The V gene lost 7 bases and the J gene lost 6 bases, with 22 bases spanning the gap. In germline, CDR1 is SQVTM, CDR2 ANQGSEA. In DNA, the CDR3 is TGCAGCGCCAAGAGGAATGGCCCCTTCCTCAATGAGCAGTTCTTC. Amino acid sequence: CSAKRNGPFLNEQFF.

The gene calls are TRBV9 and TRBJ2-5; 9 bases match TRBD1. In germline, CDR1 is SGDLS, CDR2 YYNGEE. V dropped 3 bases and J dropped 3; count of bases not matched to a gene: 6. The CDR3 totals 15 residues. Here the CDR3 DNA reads TGTGCCAGCAGCGCCCCCCGGACAGGGGAAGAGACCCAGTACTTC. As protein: CASSAPRTGEETQYF.

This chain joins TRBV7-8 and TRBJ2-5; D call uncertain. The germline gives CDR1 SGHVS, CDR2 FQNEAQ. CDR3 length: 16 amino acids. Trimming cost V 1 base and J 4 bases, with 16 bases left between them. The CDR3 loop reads CASSLEGLLGRETQYF. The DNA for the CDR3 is TGTGCCAGCAGCTTAGAAGGGTTGCTCGGAAGAGAGACCCAGTACTTC.

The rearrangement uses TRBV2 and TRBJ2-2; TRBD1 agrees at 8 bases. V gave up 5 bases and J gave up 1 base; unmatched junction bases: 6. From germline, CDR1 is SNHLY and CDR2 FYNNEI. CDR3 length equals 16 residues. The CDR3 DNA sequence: TGTGCCAGCAGTTCTTTGGACAGGGAGAACACCGGGGAGCTGTTTTTT. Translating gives CASSSLDRENTGELFF.

Written as DNA, the CDR3 is TGTGCCAGCAGCTTAGGGACGGCGCCCACTGAAGCTTTCTTT. Translating it yields CASSLGTAPTEAFF. V gene TRBV13 combines with J gene TRBJ1-1; D gene uncertain. Trimming shortened V by 0 bases and J by 4 bases, and 9 bases separated the two germline ends. The V gene's germline CDR1 is PRHDT and CDR2 FYEKMQ (reference sequence). The CDR3 extends over 14 amino acids.

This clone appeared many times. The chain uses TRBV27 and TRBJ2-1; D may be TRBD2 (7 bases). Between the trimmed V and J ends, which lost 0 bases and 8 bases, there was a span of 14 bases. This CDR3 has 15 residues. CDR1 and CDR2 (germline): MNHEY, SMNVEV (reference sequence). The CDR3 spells CASSLSPGGRDEQFF. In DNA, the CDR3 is TGTGCCAGCAGTTTATCTCCGGGGGGCAGGGATGAGCAGTTCTTC.

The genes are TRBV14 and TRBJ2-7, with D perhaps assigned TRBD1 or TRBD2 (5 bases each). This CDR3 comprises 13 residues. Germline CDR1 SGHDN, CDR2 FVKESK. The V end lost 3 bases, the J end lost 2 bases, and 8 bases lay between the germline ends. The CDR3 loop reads CASSQGPTYEQYF. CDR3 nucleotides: TGTGCCAGCAGCCAGGGACCAACCTACGAGCAGTACTTC.

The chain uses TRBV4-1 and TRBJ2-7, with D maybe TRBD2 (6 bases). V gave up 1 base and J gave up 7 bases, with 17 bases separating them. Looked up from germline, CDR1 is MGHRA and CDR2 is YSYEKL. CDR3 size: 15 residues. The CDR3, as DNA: TGCGCCAGCAGCCAAGGGGCGGGAAGGGATCGAGAGCAGTACTTC. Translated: CASSQGAGRDREQYF.

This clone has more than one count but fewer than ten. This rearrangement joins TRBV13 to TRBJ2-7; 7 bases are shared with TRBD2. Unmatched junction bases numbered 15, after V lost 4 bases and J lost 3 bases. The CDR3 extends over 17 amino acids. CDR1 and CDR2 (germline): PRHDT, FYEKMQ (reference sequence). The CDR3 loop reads CASSSPSAMWGGYEQYF. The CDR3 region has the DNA TGTGCCAGCAGCTCCCCCTCGGCAATGTGGGGGGGCTACGAGCAGTACTTC.

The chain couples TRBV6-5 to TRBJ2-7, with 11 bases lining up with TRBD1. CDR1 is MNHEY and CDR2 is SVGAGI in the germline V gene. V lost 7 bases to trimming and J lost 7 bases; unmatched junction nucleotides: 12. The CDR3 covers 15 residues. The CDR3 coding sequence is TGTGCCAGCACCGGACTCGGACAGGGGGCATGGGAGCAGTACTTC. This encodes CASTGLGQGAWEQYF.

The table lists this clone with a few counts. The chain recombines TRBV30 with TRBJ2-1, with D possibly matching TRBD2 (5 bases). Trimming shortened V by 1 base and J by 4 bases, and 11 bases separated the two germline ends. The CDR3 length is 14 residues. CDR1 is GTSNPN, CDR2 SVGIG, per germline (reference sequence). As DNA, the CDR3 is TGTGCCTGGAGTGACGGGGTTACTTACAATGAGCAGTTCTTC. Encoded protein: CAWSDGVTYNEQFF.

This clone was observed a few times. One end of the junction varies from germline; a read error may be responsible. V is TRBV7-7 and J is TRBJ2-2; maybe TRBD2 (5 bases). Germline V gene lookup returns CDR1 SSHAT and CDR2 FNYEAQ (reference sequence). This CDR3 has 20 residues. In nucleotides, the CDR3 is TGTGCTAGCAGCTTAGCACAAGAGTCTCCTGACTACACGAACACCGGGGAGCTGTTTTTT. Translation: CASSLAQESPDYTNTGELFF.

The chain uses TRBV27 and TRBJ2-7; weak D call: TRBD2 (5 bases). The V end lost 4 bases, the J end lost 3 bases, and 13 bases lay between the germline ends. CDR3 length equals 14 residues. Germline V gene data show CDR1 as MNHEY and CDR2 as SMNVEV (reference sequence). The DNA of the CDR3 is TGTGCCAGCAGTTCTGGGAGAATAAACTACGAGCAGTACTTC. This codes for CASSSGRINYEQYF.

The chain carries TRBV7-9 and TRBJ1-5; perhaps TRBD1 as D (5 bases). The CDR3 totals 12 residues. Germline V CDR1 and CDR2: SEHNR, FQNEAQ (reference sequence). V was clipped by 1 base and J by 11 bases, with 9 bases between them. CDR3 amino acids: CASSLDQGAQHF. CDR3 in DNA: TGTGCCAGCAGCTTAGATCAAGGGGCCCAGCATTTT.

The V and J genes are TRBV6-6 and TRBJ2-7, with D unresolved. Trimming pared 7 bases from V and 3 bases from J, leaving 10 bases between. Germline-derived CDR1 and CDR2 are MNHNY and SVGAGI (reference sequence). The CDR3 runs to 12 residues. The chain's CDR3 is CASTAIFYEQYF. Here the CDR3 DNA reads TGTGCCAGCACTGCGATCTTCTACGAGCAGTACTTC.

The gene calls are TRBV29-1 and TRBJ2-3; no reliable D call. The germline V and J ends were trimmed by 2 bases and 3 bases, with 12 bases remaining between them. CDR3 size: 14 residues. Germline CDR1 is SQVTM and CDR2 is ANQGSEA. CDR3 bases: TGCAGCGTTGAACCTGGGATAAGGACAGATACGCAGTATTTT. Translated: CSVEPGIRTDTQYF.

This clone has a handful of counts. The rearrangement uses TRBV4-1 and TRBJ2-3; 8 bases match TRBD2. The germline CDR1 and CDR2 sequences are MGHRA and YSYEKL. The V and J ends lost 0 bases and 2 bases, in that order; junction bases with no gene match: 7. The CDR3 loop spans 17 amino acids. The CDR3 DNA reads TGCGCCAGCAGCCAAGAAATCGGTAGCGGGATCACAGATACGCAGTATTTT. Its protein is CASSQEIGSGITDTQYF.

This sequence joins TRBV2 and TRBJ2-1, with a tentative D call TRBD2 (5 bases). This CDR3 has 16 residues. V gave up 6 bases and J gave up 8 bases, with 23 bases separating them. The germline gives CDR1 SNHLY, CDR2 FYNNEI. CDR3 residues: CASRQSTAKSGDEQFF. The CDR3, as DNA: TGTGCCAGCAGGCAGTCTACCGCTAAGTCCGGGGATGAGCAGTTCTTC.